The 28 T cell receptor beta chains listed next were all sequenced from one sample in a study of TIL therapy for anti-PD-1-resistant metastatic lung cancer. The immunoSEQ assay was v3. The protocol was immunoSEQ multiplex PCR, while the TCRdb copy is restricted to in-frame clones and leaves out a portion. Of about 44,000 clones in the sample, 65% to 80% were seen once. Noted time point: pre-treatment sample, taken before nivolumab and TIL therapy. Sequenced here: blood, sampled at baseline. Receptors originate from an older man with non-small cell lung cancer.

The chain employs TRBV10-2 and TRBJ2-5, with D maybe TRBD2 (6 bases). From germline, CDR1 is WSHSY and CDR2 SAAADI. The CDR3 has 12 amino acids. V was pared by 8 bases and J by 5 bases, with 12 bases between. DNA for the CDR3: TGCGCCAGCTCTGCGGGATTGGAGACCCAGTACTTC. Residues: CASSAGLETQYF.

The V and J genes are TRBV25-1 and TRBJ2-1, with D maybe TRBD2 (7 bases). This CDR3 is 15 amino acids long. Trimming took 2 bases from V and 5 from J, leaving 13 bases between them. CDR1 and CDR2 from the germline V gene are MGHDK and SYGVNS. DNA for the CDR3: TGTGCCAGCAGTGAAGGGGGGGGCGCACACAATGAGCAGTTCTTC. Its translation is CASSEGGGAHNEQFF.

This clone was picked up a small number of times. The chain joins TRBV28 to TRBJ1-1; D possibly corresponds to TRBD1 (5 bases). The CDR3 has 12 amino acids. Per the germline V gene, CDR1 is MDHEN and CDR2 is SYDVKM. V was clipped by 8 bases and J by 1 base, with 8 bases between them. CDR3 amino acids: CASEGTNTEAFF. Here the CDR3 DNA reads TGTGCCAGCGAGGGGACGAACACTGAAGCTTTCTTT.

The V call is TRBV15, the J call TRBJ2-5, with 8 nucleotides matching TRBD1. V dropped 3 bases and J dropped 2; count of bases not matched to a gene: 5. CDR3 length: 15 residues. Germline CDR1 is LNHNV and CDR2 is YYDKDF (reference sequence). For the CDR3, the DNA is TGTGCCACCAGCAGTGGGACAGGCCCACAAGAGACCCAGTACTTC. As protein: CATSSGTGPQETQYF. The full variable domain, completed using reference TRBV15 and TRBJ2-5, is DAMVIQNPRYQVTQFGKPVTLSCSQTLNHNVMYWYQQKSSQAPKLLFHYYDKDFNNEADTPDNFQSRRPNTSFCFLDIRSPGLGDTAMYLCATSSGTGPQETQYFGPGTRLLVL.

The rearrangement links TRBV6-5 to TRBJ2-1; D is ambiguous. V lost 4 bases to trimming and J lost 8 bases, with 12 bases between them. The CDR3 is 13 residues long. Germline V lookup: CDR1 MNHEY, CDR2 SVGAGI. DNA for the CDR3: TGTGCCAGCAGTTCCCCCAGCGTCCATGAGCAGTTCTTC. Its protein is CASSSPSVHEQFF.

This rearrangement joins TRBV25-1 to TRBJ2-2; D uncertain. Per germline, CDR1 MGHDK and CDR2 SYGVNS. The V gene lost 2 bases and the J gene lost 1 base, with 2 bases spanning the gap. CDR3 length: 13 residues. CDR3 nucleotide sequence: TGTGCCAGCAGTGAAGGGAACACCGGGGAGCTGTTTTTT. Translating gives CASSEGNTGELFF.

The V call is TRBV15, the J call TRBJ1-6; no firm D call. CDR3 length: 15 residues. The V and J ends lost 1 base and 5 bases respectively, with 9 bases between them. Germline loops: CDR1 LNHNV, CDR2 YYDKDF (reference sequence). Here the CDR3 reads CATSRGGSNNSPLHF. The CDR3 DNA is TGTGCCACCAGCAGAGGAGGCAGTAATAATTCACCCCTCCACTTT.

The rearrangement joins TRBV19 to TRBJ2-3, with 7 bases aligning to TRBD2. The CDR3 is 12 residues long. Trimming at V came to 7 bases and at J to 4 bases, leaving 2 bases not matched to a gene. Per the germline V gene, CDR1 is LNHDA and CDR2 is SQIVND (reference sequence). The CDR3 coding sequence is TGTGCCAGTAACCGGGAGGCAGATACGCAGTATTTT. As protein: CASNREADTQYF. Variable domain in full (rest from reference TRBV19 and TRBJ2-3): DGGITQSPKYLFRKEGQNVTLSCEQNLNHDAMYWYRQDPGQGLRLIYYSQIVNDFQKGDIAEGYSVSREKKESFPLTVTSAQKNPTAFYLCASNREADTQYFGPGTRLTVL.

The chain combines TRBV5-4 with TRBJ2-7; D perhaps matches TRBD2 (6 bases). Germline V gives CDR1 SGHNT, CDR2 YYREEE (reference sequence). This CDR3 has 15 residues. V lost 4 bases and J lost 0, with 14 bases in between. The CDR3 DNA reads TGTGCCAGCAGCATTGGAGGGCCCCGCTCCTACGAGCAGTACTTC. It yields the protein CASSIGGPRSYEQYF.

The chain carries TRBV2 and TRBJ2-7; D is perhaps TRBD2 (6 bases). Trimming left V 7 bases short and J 2 bases short, with 15 bases between. This CDR3 is 14 amino acids long. The V gene's germline CDR1 is SNHLY and CDR2 FYNNEI. CDR3 coding DNA: TGTGCCAGCACTCGGAGGGGCGGGGCCTACGAGCAGTACTTC. Protein sequence: CASTRRGGAYEQYF.

The gene calls are TRBV6-4 and TRBJ2-7; D call uncertain. CDR3 size: 17 residues. The V gene's germline CDR1 is MRHNA and CDR2 SNTAGT. V was cut by 6 bases and J by 2 bases, with 23 bases left in between. The CDR3 DNA follows: TGTGCCAGCAGAGACGGGCCAGATACTCCTAGAACCTACGAGCAGTACTTC. Translating it yields CASRDGPDTPRTYEQYF.

V usage is TRBV7-9 and J usage is TRBJ2-3; no firm D call. The CDR3 loop spans 12 amino acids. Trimming pared 5 bases from V and 5 bases from J, leaving 8 bases between. Germline V gene sequence: CDR1 SEHNR, CDR2 FQNEAQ (reference sequence). The CDR3 loop is CASSVTQDTQYF. For the CDR3, the DNA is TGTGCCAGCAGCGTGACGCAAGATACGCAGTATTTT.

The chain uses TRBV11-3 and TRBJ1-2; D gene uncertain. Per germline, CDR1 SGHNT and CDR2 YENEEA. V lost 5 bases and J 5 bases, leaving 9 bases between the germline ends. The CDR3 sequence is 12 residues long. CDR3 sequence reads: CASSQGGYGYTF. The CDR3 DNA follows: TGTGCCAGCAGCCAAGGAGGATATGGCTACACCTTC. The full variable domain, completed using reference TRBV11-3 and TRBJ1-2, is EAGVVQSPRYKIIEKKQPVAFWCNPISGHNTLYWYLQNLGQGPELLIRYENEEAVDDSQLPKDRFSAERLKGVDSTLKIQPAELGDSAVYLCASSQGGYGYTFGSGTRLTVV.

This clone is a singleton in its sample. V and J are TRBV7-9 and TRBJ1-5; D possibly corresponds to TRBD1 (6 bases). The CDR3 is 17 residues long. The germline CDR1 and CDR2 sequences are SEHNR and FQNEAQ (reference sequence). Trimming removed 1 base from V and 2 bases from J, with 15 bases in between. CDR3 sequence reads: CASSLEQGPGGNQPQHF. CDR3 sequence (DNA): TGTGCCAGCAGCTTAGAACAGGGTCCTGGGGGCAATCAGCCCCAGCATTTT.

V gene TRBV5-1 combines with J gene TRBJ2-2; 7 nucleotides line up with TRBD1. Germline assignment: CDR1 SGHRS and CDR2 YFSETQ. J was trimmed by 3 bases and V by 2 bases; bases with no gene match: 13. The length of the CDR3 is 18 residues. CDR3 region: CASSLSTYRGRDTGELFF. CDR3 in DNA: TGCGCCAGCAGCTTAAGCACCTACAGGGGTCGCGACACCGGGGAGCTGTTTTTT.

This clone turned up a few times. The genes are TRBV2 and TRBJ2-2; D assignment may be TRBD1 or TRBD2 (5 bases each). Trimming took off 3 bases at V and 6 bases at J, with 14 bases between the two ends. There are 15 residues in the CDR3. Germline V gene sequence: CDR1 SNHLY, CDR2 FYNNEI. The CDR3 DNA sequence: TGTGCCAGCAGTGACCCCAGGGCGGGTGCCGGGGAGCTGTTTTTT. Translating gives CASSDPRAGAGELFF.

The chain couples TRBV30 to TRBJ1-2; D is perhaps TRBD1 (5 bases). The V gene's germline CDR1 is GTSNPN and CDR2 SVGIG (reference sequence). CDR3 length equals 13 residues. V lost 0 bases, J lost 5 bases, and 10 bases lay in between. The CDR3 sequence: CAWSVRGGYGYTF. The CDR3 region has the DNA TGTGCCTGGAGTGTACGTGGGGGTTATGGCTACACCTTC.

The rearrangement uses TRBV14 and TRBJ2-3; 7 positions agree with TRBD1. The CDR3 sequence is 16 residues long. V trimming: 1 base; J trimming: 1 base; junction bases outside the gene matches: 5. Germline V gene sequence: CDR1 SGHDN, CDR2 FVKESK. CDR3 nucleotides: TGTGCCAGCAGCCAAGCAGGGGGTTTTCGCACAGATACGCAGTATTTT. The encoded protein is CASSQAGGFRTDTQYF. Full variable domain (missing parts from reference TRBV14 and TRBJ2-3): EAGVTQFPSHSVIEKGQTVTLRCDPISGHDNLYWYRRVMGKEIKFLLHFVKESKQDESGMPNNRFLAERTGGTYSTLKVQPAELEDSGVYFCASSQAGGFRTDTQYFGPGTRLTVL.

The V gene is TRBV7-6, the J gene TRBJ2-1, with 8 positions matching TRBD2. Trimming at V came to 2 bases and at J to 10 bases, leaving 16 bases not matched to a gene. Germline V gene lookup returns CDR1 SGHVS and CDR2 FNYEAQ. This CDR3 has 17 residues. Here the CDR3 DNA reads TGTGCCAGCAGCTTACTAGGGTCCGGGAGGGCCCTCGAAGAGCAGTTCTTC. This translates into CASSLLGSGRALEEQFF.

The V call is TRBV14, the J call TRBJ2-1; TRBD2 aligns across 9 bases. J lost 3 bases, V lost 8 bases, and 8 bases had no gene match. Germline V gene data show CDR1 as SGHDN and CDR2 as FVKESK. This CDR3 has 15 residues. The CDR3 DNA reads TGTGCCAGCGCACCGGGACTAGCCCTCTACAATGAGCAGTTCTTC. Translated, it gives CASAPGLALYNEQFF.

As regards this clone: Germline and junction disagree at one end, which may indicate a read error. This rearrangement joins TRBV7-8 to TRBJ2-1; TRBD2 agrees at 10 bases. The CDR3 runs 14 residues. Per germline, CDR1 SGHVS and CDR2 FQNEAQ. CDR3 sequence: CASSLAGAYNEQFF. CDR3 bases: TGTGCCAGCAGCCTAGCGGGAGCGTACAATGAGCAGTTCTTC.

The J gene is TRBJ1-1, the V gene TRBV5-1, with a tentative D call TRBD1 (5 bases). The CDR3 runs 12 residues. Germline CDR1 is SGHRS and CDR2 is YFSETQ. Trimming stripped 4 bases from V and 4 bases from J, with 8 bases between. For the CDR3, the DNA is TGCGCCAGCAGCCCCCAGGGCACTGAAGCTTTCTTT. Translating it yields CASSPQGTEAFF. Combining the CDR3 with reference TRBV5-1 and TRBJ1-1 gives the whole variable domain KAGVTQTPRYLIKTRGQQVTLSCSPISGHRSVSWYQQTPGQGLQFLFEYFSETQRNKGNFPGRFSGRQFSNSRSEMNVSTLELGDSALYLCASSPQGTEAFFGQGTRLTVV.

This clone was seen only a few times. The chain uses TRBV10-3 and TRBJ1-1; D may be TRBD1 (5 bases). The V gene lost 7 bases and the J gene lost 8 bases, with 11 bases spanning the gap. Germline lookup yields CDR1 ENHRY and CDR2 SYGVKD. CDR3 size: 11 residues. The DNA of the CDR3 is TGTGCCATCAAGGGCGAGGGGGAAGCTTTCTTT. Protein: CAIKGEGEAFF.

The chain uses TRBV7-3 and TRBJ1-3; D not certain. The ends were cut back, 5 bases at V and 4 bases at J, with 9 bases in the middle. The germline gives CDR1 SGHTA, CDR2 FQGTGA. The length of the CDR3 is 13 residues. The DNA of the CDR3 is TGTGCCAGCAGCCATGAAAAAGGAAACACCATATATTTT. The encoded protein is CASSHEKGNTIYF.

The V and J genes are TRBV7-2 and TRBJ1-5, with no clear D. Trimming shortened V by 1 base and J by 4 bases, and 11 bases separated the two germline ends. The CDR3 sequence is 15 residues long. Germline lookup yields CDR1 SGHTA and CDR2 FQGNSA. In DNA form, the CDR3 reads TGTGCCAGCAGCTTAGACGGTCGGGTTAATCAGCCCCAGCATTTT. Translated, it gives CASSLDGRVNQPQHF.

The CDR3 region is CASSQVWAGRKSYEQYF. CDR3 in DNA: TGTGCCAGCAGCCAAGTTTGGGCCGGGAGGAAATCCTACGAGCAGTACTTC. The J gene is TRBJ2-7, the V gene TRBV14; 7 nucleotides align to TRBD2. Trimming cost V 1 base and J 1 base; bases outside gene matches: 10. The germline gives CDR1 SGHDN, CDR2 FVKESK. This CDR3 is 17 amino acids long.

The rearrangement links TRBV11-2 to TRBJ1-5; D possibly corresponds to TRBD1 (5 bases). The V end lost 1 base, the J end lost 3 bases, and 7 bases lay between the germline ends. This CDR3 comprises 14 residues. The germline gives CDR1 SGHAT, CDR2 FQNNGV. In DNA, the CDR3 is TGTGCCAGCAGCTTAGCAGGGAACAATCAGCCCCAGCATTTT. Protein: CASSLAGNNQPQHF.

This clone was detected once. This chain uses TRBV7-2 with TRBJ2-2; D not resolved. The CDR3 has 13 residues. The V gene's germline CDR1 is SGHTA and CDR2 FQGNSA. V shed 0 bases and J shed 7 bases, with 6 bases lying between them. CDR3 protein: CASSLAQIGELFF. The DNA of the CDR3 is TGTGCCAGCAGCTTAGCCCAGATCGGGGAGCTGTTTTTT.